The 3 T cell receptor beta chains reported below all come from one sample, sequenced in a study of breast tumors, draining lymph nodes, adjacent tissues. Axillary draining lymph nodes of breast cancer patients supplied the node samples. MiXCR, applied by TCRdb to the multiplex PCR reads, yields one record per CDR3 protein. The sample yields around 300,000 distinct CDR3 sequences, roughly 31% seen once. Sequenced sample: axillary lymph node tissue. Receptors were obtained from a female donor with breast cancer. Some clones in this sample may be carry-over from other donors' samples.

This clonotype was picked up many times. This chain joins TRBV5-1 and TRBJ2-7; no reliable D call. V was trimmed by 2 bases and J by 0 bases, leaving 9 bases between them. The CDR3 length is 14 residues. Looked up from germline, CDR1 is SGHRS and CDR2 is YFSETQ. The CDR3 is CASSLTTSSYEQYF. CDR3 nucleotides: TGCGCCAGCAGCTTAACCACGAGCTCCTACGAGCAGTACTTC.

This clonotype was seen repeatedly, ten times or more. The chain links TRBV7-8 to TRBJ2-7, with 7 bases matching TRBD2. CDR1 and CDR2 from the germline V gene are SGHVS and FQNEAQ. Trimming removed 5 bases from V and 2 bases from J; junction bases left unmatched: 6. This CDR3 is 14 amino acids long. CDR3 sequence (DNA): TGTGCCAGCAGCCGGGGGAGGGCCGCCTACGAGCAGTACTTC. This encodes CASSRGRAAYEQYF.

V is TRBV20-1 and J is TRBJ1-6; D remains unclear. The germline CDR1 and CDR2 sequences are DFQATT and SNEGSKA (reference sequence). The V gene lost 0 bases and the J gene lost 9 bases, with 9 bases spanning the gap. The CDR3 runs to 13 residues. CDR3 residues: CSAREGNSSPLHF. The CDR3 DNA follows: TGCAGTGCTAGAGAGGGAAACAGTTCACCCCTCCACTTT.